This T cell receptor beta chain was identified during a study of beta chain features in type 1 diabetes. CDR1 and CDR2 from the germline V gene are SGHRS and YFSETQ. This CDR3 region has 15 residues. Trimming took off 4 bases at V and 5 bases at J, with 15 bases between the two ends. TCRB transcripts that were expressed got sequenced, as all of the isolated RNA had been reverse transcribed. Only in-frame clones appear in the TCRdb table, and some are missing; sequencing was by immunoSEQ multiplex PCR. The table includes 100,000 to 150,000 clones, 16% detected once. Study-wide results and caveats: Shortening that was moderate but significant affected the TCRB CDR3s of Type 1 diabetes patients in all four CD4+ subsets.

This clone turned up a few times. Its cognate antigen is unknown. This clonotype was obtained from a man between 25 and 39 years old with type 1 diabetes. Sequencing was performed on central memory CD4+ T cells from blood. This chain links TRBV5-1 with TRBJ1-4; D gene unclear. CDR3 sequence (DNA): TGCGCCAGCAGCGTGGGGATGGCGGAGAATGAAAAACTGTTTTTT. Encoded protein: CASSVGMAENEKLFF.